These 18 T cell receptor beta chains were sequenced from one sample in a study of OX40 agonist ivuxolimab in advanced cancers. Clones were read by immunoSEQ multiplex PCR, and TCRdb kept only the in-frame ones, dropping some. The table has 70,000 to 95,000 clones, 88% seen once; the top ten hold 3.5% to 5%. This specimen was CD4+ or CD8+ T cells sorted from blood, taken in a trial of the OX40 agonist ivuxolimab. The source is an adult with an advanced solid tumor such as melanoma, head and neck, liver or kidney cancer.

The chain combines TRBV7-3 with TRBJ1-3; tentative D call: TRBD1 (6 bases). The CDR3 is made up of 15 amino acids. Germline V CDR1 and CDR2: SGHTA, FQGTGA. The V end was cut by 0 bases, the J end by 2 bases, with 8 bases between. The CDR3 nucleotides are TGTGCCAGCAGCTTAACTGGGGGGCCTGGAAACACCATATATTTT. It yields the protein CASSLTGGPGNTIYF.

This clone has just one count. The sample contains more than one DNA sequence encoding this CDR3. V is TRBV19 and J is TRBJ2-5; D may be TRBD2 (6 bases). V lost 1 base to trimming and J lost 5 bases, with 17 bases between them. Germline CDR1 reads LNHDA; CDR2 reads SQIVND (reference sequence). The CDR3 length is 16 residues. The CDR3 region is CASSIGSAGLQETQYF. In DNA, the CDR3 is TGTGCCAGTAGTATAGGATCAGCGGGCCTCCAGGAGACCCAGTACTTC. The variable domain in full, with the rest retrieved from reference TRBV19 and TRBJ2-5, is DGGITQSPKYLFRKEGQNVTLSCEQNLNHDAMYWYRQDPGQGLRLIYYSQIVNDFQKGDIAEGYSVSREKKESFPLTVTSAQKNPTAFYLCASSIGSAGLQETQYFGPGTRLLVL.

This chain's CDR3 is CASSSPALYNEQFF. The CDR3 nucleotides are TGTGCCAGCAGCTCTCCGGCCTTATACAATGAGCAGTTCTTC. The chain is built from TRBV27 and TRBJ2-1, with no clear D. The ends were cut back, 6 bases at V and 4 bases at J, with 13 bases in the middle. The CDR3 loop spans 14 amino acids. Germline CDR1 reads MNHEY; CDR2 reads SMNVEV (reference sequence).

The chain employs TRBV29-1 and TRBJ1-2; D gene uncertain. Germline V gives CDR1 SQVTM, CDR2 ANQGSEA. V dropped 4 bases and J dropped 2 bases, with 8 bases sitting between them. This CDR3 contains 12 residues. The CDR3 DNA sequence: TGCAGCGTTGGAGGGCAGAACTATGGCTACACCTTC. Its translation is CSVGGQNYGYTF.

The chain joins TRBV5-6 to TRBJ1-1, with TRBD1 matching 7 bases. Germline loops: CDR1 SGHDT, CDR2 YYEEEE. There are 16 residues in the CDR3. V lost 0 bases, J lost 3 bases, and 8 bases stayed unmatched. CDR3 sequence reads: CASSLVTGVIYTEAFF. CDR3 coding DNA: TGTGCCAGCAGCTTGGTTACAGGGGTGATTTACACTGAAGCTTTCTTT.

This clone was recorded only once. CDR3 DNA sequence: TGTGCCAGCAGCTTAGTGGCGGGAGCGGGAGATACGCAGTATTTT. Residues: CASSLVAGAGDTQYF. The rearrangement uses TRBV7-2 and TRBJ2-3; 7 bases line up with TRBD2. J was trimmed by 5 bases and V by 1 base; bases with no gene match: 6. This CDR3 has 15 amino acids. Germline-derived CDR1 and CDR2 are SGHTA and FQGNSA.

The rearrangement links TRBV28 to TRBJ2-7, with 8 bases lining up with TRBD1. Germline lookup yields CDR1 MDHEN and CDR2 SYDVKM. Trimming cost V 8 bases and J 4 bases; bases outside gene matches: 4. This CDR3 has 12 residues. CDR3 sequence: CASGTGGYEQYF. The CDR3 DNA is TGTGCCAGCGGCACAGGGGGATACGAGCAGTACTTC.

The V gene is TRBV6-5, the J gene TRBJ2-5, with 8 nucleotides matching TRBD1. Trimming removed 6 bases from V and 1 base from J; junction bases left unmatched: 1. The CDR3 totals 13 residues. Per germline, CDR1 MNHEY and CDR2 SVGAGI. The CDR3 loop reads CASSRGLQETQYF. The CDR3 DNA sequence: TGTGCCAGCAGCAGGGGGCTCCAAGAGACCCAGTACTTC.

This chain joins TRBV28 and TRBJ1-1; D gene unclear. V lost 7 bases and J 1 base, leaving 7 bases between the germline ends. The CDR3 totals 12 residues. Germline V CDR1 and CDR2: MDHEN, SYDVKM. The CDR3 region has the DNA TGTGCCAGCATCTCAAGGAACACTGAAGCTTTCTTT. Its protein product is CASISRNTEAFF.

The J gene is TRBJ1-1, the V gene TRBV5-1; D gene uncertain. Germline CDR1 SGHRS, CDR2 YFSETQ. The ends were cut back, 3 bases at V and 1 base at J, with 7 bases in the middle. This CDR3 has 13 residues. This chain's CDR3 is CASSSQENTEAFF. As DNA, the CDR3 is TGCGCCAGCAGCTCCCAGGAGAACACTGAAGCTTTCTTT. Supplemented by reference TRBV5-1 and TRBJ1-1, the full variable domain reads KAGVTQTPRYLIKTRGQQVTLSCSPISGHRSVSWYQQTPGQGLQFLFEYFSETQRNKGNFPGRFSGRQFSNSRSEMNVSTLELGDSALYLCASSSQENTEAFFGQGTRLTVV.

V gene TRBV6-1 combines with J gene TRBJ2-7; the D gene is possibly TRBD2 (6 bases). The CDR3 spans 12 residues. V was pared by 5 bases and J by 10 bases, with 15 bases between. Germline CDR1 reads MNHNS; CDR2 reads SASEGT. This CDR3 is CASSTIGRDQYF. The CDR3 nucleotides are TGTGCCAGCAGTACCATCGGGAGAGATCAGTACTTC.

The chain couples TRBV10-1 to TRBJ2-3; D may correspond to TRBD1 or TRBD2 (6 bases each). The CDR3 length is 14 residues. Trimming cost V 2 bases and J 6 bases, with 12 bases left between them. In germline, CDR1 is WNHNN, CDR2 SYGVQD (reference sequence). The CDR3 protein is CASSENLGGDTQYF. CDR3 sequence (DNA): TGCGCCAGCAGTGAGAATCTAGGGGGGGATACGCAGTATTTT.

Only one count was recorded for this clone. The chain uses TRBV5-4 and TRBJ1-1; TRBD1 might be the D (6 bases). This CDR3 contains 16 residues. Germline CDR1 is SGHNT and CDR2 is YYREEE (reference sequence). The ends were cut back, 5 bases at V and 6 bases at J, with 23 bases in the middle. The CDR3 sequence: CASRQYSGTQGSEAFF. The CDR3 DNA reads TGTGCCAGCAGACAATATTCCGGGACACAAGGCTCTGAAGCTTTCTTT.

The chain uses TRBV6-5 and TRBJ2-5, with TRBD2 identical over 7 bases. Germline CDR1 and CDR2: MNHEY and SVGAGI. The J segment lost 4 bases and the V segment lost 2 bases, leaving 1 base of the junction unmatched. The length of the CDR3 is 13 residues. The CDR3 DNA is TGTGCCAGCAGTTACAGGGAGGGAGAGACCCAGTACTTC. It is translated as CASSYREGETQYF.

The rearrangement joins TRBV28 to TRBJ1-2; tentatively, D is TRBD1 (6 bases). Per the germline V gene, CDR1 is MDHEN and CDR2 is SYDVKM. This CDR3 is 14 amino acids long. Trimming took 5 bases from V and 3 from J, leaving 13 bases between them. The DNA for the CDR3 is TGTGCCAGCAGTGGATCGGGGGGCCACTATGGCTACACCTTC. Its protein is CASSGSGGHYGYTF.

The chain carries TRBV2 and TRBJ1-1; unclear D gene. CDR1 is SNHLY, CDR2 FYNNEI, per germline. Trimming took 6 bases from V and 1 from J, leaving 6 bases between them. This CDR3 comprises 12 residues. The DNA for the CDR3 is TGTGCCAGCAGGGTATCGAACACTGAAGCTTTCTTT. Translation gives CASRVSNTEAFF.

This clone was recorded only once. The chain carries TRBV19 and TRBJ2-3; D is unclear. Germline CDR1 is LNHDA and CDR2 is SQIVND (reference sequence). V gave up 7 bases and J gave up 3 bases, with 8 bases separating them. CDR3 length: 12 residues. CDR3 bases: TGTGCCAGTACCTCATGGACAGATACGCAGTATTTT. It is translated as CASTSWTDTQYF.

Turning to this clone: Other DNA sequences in this specimen translate into the identical CDR3. This chain joins TRBV20-1 and TRBJ2-5; D uncertain. This CDR3 region has 10 residues. Germline assignment: CDR1 DFQATT and CDR2 SNEGSKA (reference sequence). Deletions cut 6 bases from V and 1 base from J, with 3 bases between. CDR3 protein: CSASQETQYF. CDR3 coding DNA: TGCAGTGCCTCCCAAGAGACCCAGTACTTC.